These 24 T cell receptor beta chains were sequenced from one sample in a study of spatial heterogeneity in lung cancer. Study findings and constraints: Mutation counts in tumors were tracked by counts of expanded intratumoral alpha and beta TCRs.

The sample's time point: sample taken at primary tumor resection. TCRdb fed the 5' RACE reads into MiXCR, producing one record per CDR3 protein. The sample yields around 760 distinct CDR3 sequences, about 15% seen once. No antigen is known for these receptors. The specimen was lung tumor tissue, collected at surgery. The receptor set was obtained from a male donor with early-stage non-small cell lung cancer.

This clonotype was seen a few times. This chain connects TRBV5-1 to TRBJ2-2, with TRBD2 as a possible D gene (5 bases). The CDR3 extends over 14 amino acids. Trimming shortened V by 3 bases and J by 1 base, and 7 bases separated the two germline ends. Germline CDR1 is SGHRS and CDR2 is YFSETQ. As DNA, the CDR3 is TGCGCCAGCAGCTCAAGCGGGAACACCGGGGAGCTGTTTTTT. Its translation: CASSSSGNTGELFF.

Turning to this clonotype: A much larger clone is a single base away; this may be a read error. This sequence joins TRBV27 and TRBJ1-5, with D perhaps TRBD1 (5 bases). Trimming took 4 bases from V and 0 from J, leaving 16 bases between them. Germline CDR1 MNHEY, CDR2 SMNVEV (reference sequence). The CDR3 consists of 17 residues. The CDR3 DNA reads TGTGCCAGCAGTTCCAGGGTCAGCGTCTATAGCAATCAGCCCCAGCATTTT. Amino acid sequence: CASSSRVSVYSNQPQHF.

This clonotype was detected only a few times. The chain couples TRBV7-2 to TRBJ2-7; TRBD2 is a possible D gene (6 bases). The CDR3 is 15 residues long. Looked up from germline, CDR1 is SGHTA and CDR2 is FQGNSA. V was shortened by 1 base and J by 4 bases, with 14 bases between the two germline ends. The DNA of the CDR3 is TGTGCCAGCAGCTTAGTACAGGAGGGCCCATACGAGCAGTACTTC. Its protein is CASSLVQEGPYEQYF.

On this clonotype itself: An end of the junction differs from the germline gene, which may be a read error. The chain employs TRBV7-2 and TRBJ2-7; D might be TRBD1 (7 bases). Germline assignment: CDR1 SGHTA and CDR2 FQGNSA. The CDR3 sequence is 13 residues long. The CDR3 nucleotides read TGTGCCAGCAGCTTGGGGGGACAGCGGAGGCTCGACTTC. Protein: CASSLGGQRRLDF.

By frequency in the sample, this clonotype is large (0.1 to 1%). The V call is TRBV20-1, the J call TRBJ1-1; possibly TRBD1 for D (5 bases). Germline CDR1 DFQATT, CDR2 SNEGSKA (reference sequence). Trimming left V 5 bases short and J 9 bases short, with 13 bases between. The CDR3 has 11 residues. The CDR3 reads CSAGTGTQAFF. CDR3 nucleotides: TGCAGTGCTGGCACCGGGACTCAAGCTTTCTTT.

This clonotype was recorded a few times. The V and J genes are TRBV20-1 and TRBJ2-3, with TRBD2 identical over 9 bases. Germline V gene data show CDR1 as DFQATT and CDR2 as SNEGSKA (reference sequence). Germline trimming cut 3 bases from V and 5 bases from J; bases unmatched to any gene: 12. This CDR3 has 16 residues. Here the CDR3 DNA reads TGCAGTGCTAGTGGTGGGGCGGGAGGGCCTGAAGATACGCAGTATTTT. This gives the protein CSASGGAGGPEDTQYF.

The chain joins TRBV5-1 to TRBJ1-6; D not resolved. Trimming stripped 9 bases from V and 10 bases from J, with 14 bases between. CDR3 size: 12 residues. The V gene's germline CDR1 is SGHRS and CDR2 YFSETQ. CDR3 region: CANSMARSPLHF. The CDR3 nucleotides are TGCGCCAACTCGATGGCCAGATCACCCCTCCACTTT.

The chain joins TRBV28 to TRBJ2-5; a possible D gene is TRBD1 (5 bases). Trimming took off 6 bases at V and 2 bases at J, with 19 bases between the two ends. This CDR3 comprises 16 residues. The germline gives CDR1 MDHEN, CDR2 SYDVKM. CDR3 residues: CASSLRAGPRQETQYF. The CDR3 DNA follows: TGTGCCAGCAGCCTAAGGGCAGGGCCGAGGCAAGAGACCCAGTACTTC.

The V gene is TRBV7-2, the J gene TRBJ2-1, with D perhaps matching TRBD2 (5 bases). The CDR3 consists of 11 residues. The germline gives CDR1 SGHTA, CDR2 FQGNSA. Trimming took 8 bases from V and 8 from J, leaving 10 bases between them. CDR3: CASPLGDEQFF. CDR3 DNA sequence: TGTGCCAGCCCCCTCGGGGATGAGCAGTTCTTC. The full variable domain, rest sourced from reference TRBV7-2 and TRBJ2-1, is GAGVSQSPSNKVTEKGKDVELRCDPISGHTALYWYRQSLGQGLEFLIYFQGNSAPDKSGLPSDRFSAERTGGSVSTLTIQRTQQEDSAVYLCASPLGDEQFFGPGTRLTVL.

By frequency in the sample, this clonotype is medium-sized. The chain carries TRBV3-1 and TRBJ1-5; D not certain. CDR3 length: 14 residues. Trimming shortened V by 1 base and J by 5 bases, and 9 bases separated the two germline ends. Germline V gives CDR1 LGHDT, CDR2 YNNKEL (reference sequence). The CDR3 region has the DNA TGTGCCAGCAGCCAAGGCGCGGCGTATCAGCCCCAGCATTTT. This codes for CASSQGAAYQPQHF.

In its sample, this clonotype is medium-sized. The rearrangement uses TRBV3-2 and TRBJ2-7; the DNA was not used to check the table's D call, TRBD2. TRBV3-2 is a pseudogene segment. The CDR3 spans 15 residues. CDR3 coding DNA: TGTGCCAGCAGCCAAGAACCCTCCAGACATTGGGAGCAGTACTTC. Its protein product is CASSQEPSRHWEQYF.

In this sample, this clonotype turned up a few times. The chain joins TRBV27 to TRBJ2-6; 7 bases match TRBD1. V dropped 6 bases and J dropped 1; count of bases not matched to a gene: 6. This CDR3 spans 16 amino acids. CDR1 is MNHEY and CDR2 is SMNVEV in the germline V gene (reference sequence). The CDR3 here is CASRTGDSSGANVLTF. The DNA of the CDR3 is TGTGCCAGCAGAACAGGGGATTCTTCTGGGGCCAACGTCCTGACTTTC. Together with reference TRBV27 and TRBJ2-6, the CDR3 gives the full variable domain: EAQVTQNPRYLITVTGKKLTVTCSQNMNHEYMSWYRQDPGLGLRQIYYSMNVEVTDKGDVPEGYKVSRKEKRNFPLILESPSPNQTSLYFCASRTGDSSGANVLTFGAGSRLTVL.

By share, this clonotype counts as medium-sized. The genes are TRBV5-1 and TRBJ2-4; 9 bases line up with TRBD2. J was trimmed by 3 bases and V by 4 bases; bases with no gene match: 8. Germline V gene sequence: CDR1 SGHRS, CDR2 YFSETQ. The CDR3 consists of 16 residues. Here the CDR3 reads CASSLSGSKNKNIQYF. CDR3 in DNA: TGCGCCAGCAGCCTTAGCGGGAGTAAGAACAAAAACATTCAGTACTTC. Full variable domain (outside the CDR3, taken from reference TRBV5-1 and TRBJ2-4): KAGVTQTPRYLIKTRGQQVTLSCSPISGHRSVSWYQQTPGQGLQFLFEYFSETQRNKGNFPGRFSGRQFSNSRSEMNVSTLELGDSALYLCASSLSGSKNKNIQYFGAGTRLSVL.

Relative to its sample, this clonotype is hyperexpanded (1% or more). J is TRBJ2-5 and V is TRBV23-1; tentatively, D is TRBD2 (5 bases). TRBV23-1 is classed as an ORF, of uncertain function. CDR3 size: 15 residues. V dropped 1 base and J dropped 2 bases, with 11 bases sitting between them. The CDR3 here is CASSQFGSSQETQYF. In DNA form, the CDR3 reads TGCGCCAGCAGTCAATTTGGGAGCAGTCAAGAGACCCAGTACTTC.

Relative to its sample, this clonotype is hyperexpanded. The chain recombines TRBV4-1 with TRBJ2-1, with D tentatively TRBD1 (6 bases). The CDR3 covers 12 residues. The V end lost 8 bases, the J end lost 8 bases, and 13 bases lay between the germline ends. Germline V gene lookup returns CDR1 MGHRA and CDR2 YSYEKL. CDR3 nucleotide sequence: TGCGCCAGCTCCGGGCAGGGGTATGAGCAGTTCTTC. Encoded protein: CASSGQGYEQFF.

V gene TRBV19 combines with J gene TRBJ1-6, with D uncertain. V dropped 0 bases and J dropped 5 bases, with 14 bases sitting between them. The CDR3 sequence is 17 residues long. Germline V CDR1 and CDR2: LNHDA, SQIVND (reference sequence). The CDR3 DNA reads TGTGCCAGTAGTATAGAACCCTACAACAGAGATAATTCACCCCTCCACTTT. Translation gives CASSIEPYNRDNSPLHF.

This clonotype has just one count. This chain joins TRBV20-1 and TRBJ2-3; 12 bases align to TRBD1. Germline CDR1 is DFQATT and CDR2 is SNEGSKA (reference sequence). The CDR3 contains 15 residues. After removal of 1 base from V and 4 bases from J, the junction contained 3 bases not matched to a gene. Written as DNA, the CDR3 is TGCAGTGCTAGAGTGGGGACAGGGGGCTCAGATACGCAGTATTTT. As protein: CSARVGTGGSDTQYF.

This clonotype was recorded a few times. CDR3 coding DNA: TGTGCCAGCAGCTACGACTCCTTTACGCAGTATTTT. Amino acids: CASSYDSFTQYF. The J gene is TRBJ2-3, the V gene TRBV11-2, with D uncertain. Germline loops: CDR1 SGHAT, CDR2 FQNNGV. The V end lost 4 bases, the J end lost 8 bases, and 10 bases lay between the germline ends. The CDR3 loop spans 12 amino acids.

This clonotype was recorded a few times. This rearrangement joins TRBV3-1 to TRBJ2-3; TRBD2 might be the D (7 bases). V was clipped by 1 base and J by 5 bases, with 16 bases between them. Germline V gene data show CDR1 as LGHDT and CDR2 as YNNKEL (reference sequence). The CDR3 is made up of 16 amino acids. The CDR3 coding sequence is TGTGCCAGCAGCCAAGGGTGGCGCGGGGGCATAGATACGCAGTATTTT. Protein sequence: CASSQGWRGGIDTQYF.

This clonotype counts as medium-sized. The CDR3 reads CATYSGGSYNEQFF. CDR3 bases: TGTGCCACCTATAGCGGGGGCTCCTACAATGAGCAGTTCTTC. The rearrangement joins TRBV6-1 to TRBJ2-1; 9 bases map to TRBD2. V dropped 10 bases and J dropped 0; count of bases not matched to a gene: 4. Germline V lookup: CDR1 MNHNS, CDR2 SASEGT. The CDR3 is made up of 14 amino acids.

In this sample, this clonotype turned up once. A single base separates this from a much larger clone, so it may be a read error. The chain is built from TRBV20-1 and TRBJ2-5, with D possibly matching TRBD2 (6 bases). The CDR3 length is 15 residues. Germline CDR1 reads DFQATT; CDR2 reads SNEGSKA (reference sequence). CDR3 nucleotide sequence: TGCCGTGCTCCGCGGGGTAGCGGAAGCCAAGAGACCCAGTACTTC. Translation: CRAPRGSGSQETQYF.

The chain carries TRBV5-6 and TRBJ1-1; D uncertain. Germline values: CDR1 SGHDT, CDR2 YYEEEE. CDR3 size: 15 residues. Trimming left V 6 bases short and J 1 base short, with 16 bases between. Here the CDR3 reads CASTLERARNTEAFF. Written as DNA, the CDR3 is TGTGCCAGCACCCTGGAGCGGGCGCGGAACACTGAAGCTTTCTTT.

This clonotype is labeled as medium-sized. V and J are TRBV7-2 and TRBJ2-5, with 7 bases lining up with TRBD2. The germline V gene encodes CDR1 SGHTA and CDR2 FQGNSA. The CDR3 totals 12 residues. V was clipped by 3 bases and J by 12 bases; unmatched bases: 7. CDR3 in DNA: TGTGCCAGCAGCTTTCAGCGGGGAGGGGAGTACTTC. It translates to CASSFQRGGEYF.

The chain carries TRBV7-2 and TRBJ2-2, with 7 bases fitting TRBD1. J lost 7 bases, V lost 6 bases, and 8 bases had no gene match. Germline loops: CDR1 SGHTA, CDR2 FQGNSA. This CDR3 comprises 14 residues. The CDR3 DNA reads TGTGCCAGCAGATCTACAGGGGTCGACGGGGAGCTGTTTTTT. Its translation is CASRSTGVDGELFF.